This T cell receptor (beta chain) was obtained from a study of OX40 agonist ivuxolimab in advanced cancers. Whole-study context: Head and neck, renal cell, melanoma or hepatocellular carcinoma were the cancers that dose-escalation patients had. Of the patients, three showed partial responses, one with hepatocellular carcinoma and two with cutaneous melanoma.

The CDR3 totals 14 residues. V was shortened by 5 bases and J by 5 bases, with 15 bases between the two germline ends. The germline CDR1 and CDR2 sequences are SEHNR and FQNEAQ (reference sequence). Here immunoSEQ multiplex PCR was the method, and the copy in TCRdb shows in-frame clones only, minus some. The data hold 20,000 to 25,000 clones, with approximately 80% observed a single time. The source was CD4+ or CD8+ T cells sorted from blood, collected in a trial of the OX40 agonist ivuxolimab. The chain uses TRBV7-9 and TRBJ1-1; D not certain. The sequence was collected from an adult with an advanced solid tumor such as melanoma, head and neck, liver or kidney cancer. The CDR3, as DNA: TGTGCCAGCAGCCATAAGGGCGGGATTACTGAAGCTTTCTTT. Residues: CASSHKGGITEAFF.